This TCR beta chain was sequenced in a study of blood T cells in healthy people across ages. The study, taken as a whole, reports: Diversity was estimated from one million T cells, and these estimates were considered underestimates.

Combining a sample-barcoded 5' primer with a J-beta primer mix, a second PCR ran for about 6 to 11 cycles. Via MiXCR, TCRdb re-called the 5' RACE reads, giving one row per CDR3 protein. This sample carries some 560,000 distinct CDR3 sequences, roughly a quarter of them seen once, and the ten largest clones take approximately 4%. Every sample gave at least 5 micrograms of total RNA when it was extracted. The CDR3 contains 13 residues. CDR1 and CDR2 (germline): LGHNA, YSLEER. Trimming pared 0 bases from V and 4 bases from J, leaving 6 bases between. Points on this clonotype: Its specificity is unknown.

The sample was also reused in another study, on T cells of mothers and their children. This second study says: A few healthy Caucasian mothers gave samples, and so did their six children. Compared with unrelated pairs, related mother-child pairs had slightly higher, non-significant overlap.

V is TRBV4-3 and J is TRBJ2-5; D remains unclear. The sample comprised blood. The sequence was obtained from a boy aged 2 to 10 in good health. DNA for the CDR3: TGCGCCAGCAGCCAAGAACGGAGAGAGACCCAGTACTTC. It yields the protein CASSQERRETQYF.